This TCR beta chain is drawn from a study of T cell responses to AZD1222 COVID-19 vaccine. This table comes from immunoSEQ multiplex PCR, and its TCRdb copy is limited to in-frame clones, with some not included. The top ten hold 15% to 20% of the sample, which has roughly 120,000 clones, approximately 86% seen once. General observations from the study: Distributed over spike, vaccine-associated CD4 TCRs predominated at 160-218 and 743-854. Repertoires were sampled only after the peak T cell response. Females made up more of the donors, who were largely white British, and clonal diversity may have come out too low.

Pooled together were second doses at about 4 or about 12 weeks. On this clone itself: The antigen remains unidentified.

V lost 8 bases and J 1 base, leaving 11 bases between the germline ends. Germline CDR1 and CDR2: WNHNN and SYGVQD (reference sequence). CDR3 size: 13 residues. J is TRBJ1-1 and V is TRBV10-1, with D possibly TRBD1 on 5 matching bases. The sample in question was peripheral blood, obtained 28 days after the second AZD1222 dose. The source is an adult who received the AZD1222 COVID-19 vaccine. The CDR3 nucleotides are TGCGCCAGCCGGAGACAGACGAACACTGAAGCTTTCTTT. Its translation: CASRRQTNTEAFF.